This section outlines one TCR beta chain sequence together with its context. Antigen specificity is unknown. Germline CDR1 MDHEN, CDR2 SYDVKM. The CDR3 is made up of 14 amino acids. The V end was cut by 6 bases, the J end by 2 bases, with 12 bases between. The source of the sample is a study of T cell responses to AZD1222 COVID-19 vaccine. Regarding the study as a whole: Donors were largely white British and mainly female; clonal diversity was possibly underestimated. Repertoire samples came only from after the peak T cell response. Spike regions recognized by vaccine-associated CD4 TCRs spanned the protein, led by 160-218 and 743-854.

Pooling of second doses given at about 4 or about 12 weeks was done. TCRdb keeps only in-frame clones here, not all; method: immunoSEQ multiplex PCR. The data show about 140,000 clones, with approximately 89% seen just once and around 1.3% held by the top ten. The material sequenced was peripheral blood, taken 28 days after the second AZD1222 dose. The chain has TRBV28 and TRBJ2-3, with D perhaps TRBD1 (6 bases). This TCR derives from an adult who received the AZD1222 COVID-19 vaccine. The CDR3 coding sequence is TGTGCCAGCAGGACAGGCCAATTCACAGATACGCAGTATTTT. Protein sequence: CASRTGQFTDTQYF. Complete variable domain (other parts from reference TRBV28 and TRBJ2-3): DVKVTQSSRYLVKRTGEKVFLECVQDMDHENMFWYRQDPGLGLRLIYFSYDVKMKEKGDIPEGYSVSREKKERFSLILESASTNQTSMYLCASRTGQFTDTQYFGPGTRLTVL.